This paragraph covers one TCR beta chain sequence. Its matching antigen is unknown. The sample is drawn from a study of T cells expressing NK-cell markers. Study-level information: In sorted CD3+CD56+NKG2C+, CD3+CD56+NKG2C- and CD3+CD56-NKG2C+ T cells, TCR beta repertoires were obtained.

For each CDR3 protein, TCRdb gives one entry from its re-call of the 5' RACE reads, without DNA. In total, the table holds approximately 440,000 distinct CDR3 sequences. Regarding the study as a whole: Several of the donors also had these clonotypes leading their CD3+CD56-NKG2C+ fraction. It remained uncertain whether the expanded NKG2C+ T cell clones were specific for HCMV antigens.

Germline CDR1 KGHDR, CDR2 SFDVKD. The CDR3 has 20 residues. The chain links TRBV24-1 to TRBJ2-6; TCRdb names TRBD2, which stays unverified in the absence of DNA. The sequencing sample was made of blood T cells: a sorted CD56 or NKG2C T cell subset, CD4+ or CD8+ T cells, or bulk PBMC T cells (not recorded which). This sequence was found in a woman between 50 and 59 years old in good health. CDR3 sequence reads: CATSDLSSGRNRAGANVLTF.